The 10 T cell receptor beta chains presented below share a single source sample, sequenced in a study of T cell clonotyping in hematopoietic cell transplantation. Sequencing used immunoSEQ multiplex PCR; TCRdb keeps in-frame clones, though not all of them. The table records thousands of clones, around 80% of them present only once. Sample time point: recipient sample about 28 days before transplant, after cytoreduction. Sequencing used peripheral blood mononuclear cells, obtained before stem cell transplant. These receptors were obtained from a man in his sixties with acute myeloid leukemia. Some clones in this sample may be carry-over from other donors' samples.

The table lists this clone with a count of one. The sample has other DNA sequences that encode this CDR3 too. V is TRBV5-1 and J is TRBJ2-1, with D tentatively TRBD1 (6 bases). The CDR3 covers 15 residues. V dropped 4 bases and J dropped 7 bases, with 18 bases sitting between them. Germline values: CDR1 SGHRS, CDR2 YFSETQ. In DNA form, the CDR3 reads TGCGCCAGCAGCGTTGCAGGGGTGTTAGGTAATGAGCAGTTCTTC. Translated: CASSVAGVLGNEQFF.

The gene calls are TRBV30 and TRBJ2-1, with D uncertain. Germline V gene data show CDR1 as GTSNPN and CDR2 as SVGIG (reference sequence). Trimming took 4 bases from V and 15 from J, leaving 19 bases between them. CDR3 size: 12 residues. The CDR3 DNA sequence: TGTGCCTGGACCCAACCCGGTTACATGAGGTTCTTC. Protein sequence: CAWTQPGYMRFF. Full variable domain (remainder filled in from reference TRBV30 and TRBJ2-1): SQTIHQWPATLVQPVGSPLSLECTVEGTSNPNLYWYRQAAGRGLQLLFYSVGIGQISSEVPQNLSASRPQDRQFILSSKKLLLSDSGFYLCAWTQPGYMRFFGPGTRLTVL.

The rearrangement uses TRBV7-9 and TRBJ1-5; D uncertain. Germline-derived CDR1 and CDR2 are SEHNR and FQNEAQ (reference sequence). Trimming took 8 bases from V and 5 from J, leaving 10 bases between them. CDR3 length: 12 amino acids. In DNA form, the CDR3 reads TGTGCCAGCGACAACGGGGATCAGCCCCAGCATTTT. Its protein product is CASDNGDQPQHF. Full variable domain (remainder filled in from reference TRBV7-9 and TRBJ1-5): DTGVSQNPRHKITKRGQNVTFRCDPISEHNRLYWYRQTLGQGPEFLTYFQNEAQLEKSRLLSDRFSAERPKGSFSTLEIQRTEQGDSAMYLCASDNGDQPQHFGDGTRLSIL.

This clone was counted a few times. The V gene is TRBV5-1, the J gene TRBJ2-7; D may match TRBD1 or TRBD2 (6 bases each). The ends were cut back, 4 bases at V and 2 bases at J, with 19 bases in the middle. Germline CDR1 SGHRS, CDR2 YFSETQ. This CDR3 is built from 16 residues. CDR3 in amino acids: CASSASLGGSAYEQYF. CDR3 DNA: TGCGCCAGCAGCGCGTCCTTGGGGGGCAGTGCCTACGAGCAGTACTTC.

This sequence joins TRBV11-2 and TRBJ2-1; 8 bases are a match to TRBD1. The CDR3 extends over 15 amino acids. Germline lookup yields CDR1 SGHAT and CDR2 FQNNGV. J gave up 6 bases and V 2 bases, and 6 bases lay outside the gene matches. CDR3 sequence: CASSLSSQGANEQFF. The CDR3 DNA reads TGTGCCAGCAGCTTATCCTCCCAGGGGGCCAATGAGCAGTTCTTC. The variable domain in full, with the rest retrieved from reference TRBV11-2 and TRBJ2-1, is EAGVAQSPRYKIIEKRQSVAFWCNPISGHATLYWYQQILGQGPKLLIQFQNNGVVDDSQLPKDRFSAERLKGVDSTLKIQPAKLEDSAVYLCASSLSSQGANEQFFGPGTRLTVL.

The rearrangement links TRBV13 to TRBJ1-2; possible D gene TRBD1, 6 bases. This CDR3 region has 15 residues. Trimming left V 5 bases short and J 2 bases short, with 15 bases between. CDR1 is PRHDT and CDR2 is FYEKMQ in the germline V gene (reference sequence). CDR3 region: CASSPEGELNYGYTF. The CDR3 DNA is TGTGCCAGCAGCCCAGAGGGGGAACTGAACTATGGCTACACCTTC.

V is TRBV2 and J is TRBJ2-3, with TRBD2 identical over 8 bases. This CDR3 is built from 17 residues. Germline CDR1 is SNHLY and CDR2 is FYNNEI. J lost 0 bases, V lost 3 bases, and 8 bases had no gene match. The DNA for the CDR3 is TGTGCCAGCAGTGATGTCGGCGGGAGGACTAGCACAGATACGCAGTATTTT. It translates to CASSDVGGRTSTDTQYF.

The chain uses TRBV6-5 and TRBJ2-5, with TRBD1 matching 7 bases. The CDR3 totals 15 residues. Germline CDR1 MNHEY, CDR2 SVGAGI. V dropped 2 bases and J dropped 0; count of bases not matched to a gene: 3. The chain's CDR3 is CASSYGTDNQETQYF. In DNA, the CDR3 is TGTGCCAGCAGTTACGGGACAGATAACCAAGAGACCCAGTACTTC.

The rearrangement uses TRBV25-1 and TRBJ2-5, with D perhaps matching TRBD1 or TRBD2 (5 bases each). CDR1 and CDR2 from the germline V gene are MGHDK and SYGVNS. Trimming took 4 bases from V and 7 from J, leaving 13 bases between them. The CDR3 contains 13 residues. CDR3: CASSGTGRGTQYF. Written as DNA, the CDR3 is TGTGCCAGCAGTGGTACAGGTCGGGGGACCCAGTACTTC. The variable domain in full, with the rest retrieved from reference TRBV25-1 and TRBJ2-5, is EADIYQTPRYLVIGTGKKITLECSQTMGHDKMYWYQQDPGMELHLIHYSYGVNSTEKGDLSSESTVSRIRTEHFPLTLESARPSHTSQYLCASSGTGRGTQYFGPGTRLLVL.

The chain's CDR3 is CASSLAVTDTQYF. CDR3 nucleotides: TGTGCCAGCAGCTTAGCGGTCACAGATACGCAGTATTTT. The rearrangement links TRBV7-6 to TRBJ2-3; D remains unclear. This CDR3 is 13 amino acids long. The ends were cut back, 0 bases at V and 2 bases at J, with 3 bases in the middle. The germline V gene has CDR1 SGHVS and CDR2 FNYEAQ.